These 12 T cell receptor beta chains share one sample of origin, sequenced in a study of T cell repertoires in MIS-A myocarditis. Method: immunoSEQ multiplex PCR; TCRdb's copy keeps in-frame clones and lacks some. This table holds around 6,000 clones, 78% found once. The specimen was interventricular septum heart tissue obtained at autopsy. The receptors were gathered from a man younger than 35 with fulminant myocarditis from multisystem inflammatory syndrome in adults (MIS-A) after COVID-19.

The rearrangement joins TRBV14 to TRBJ2-7; 10 bases are a match to TRBD2. CDR3 length equals 19 residues. V was clipped by 0 bases and J by 4 bases; unmatched bases: 15. Germline loops: CDR1 SGHDN, CDR2 FVKESK. This chain's CDR3 is CASSQEIGGLAGARYEQYF. For the CDR3, the DNA is TGTGCCAGCAGCCAAGAAATCGGGGGGCTAGCGGGAGCCCGTTACGAGCAGTACTTC.

This clone was picked up a small number of times. Written as DNA, the CDR3 is TGTGCCAGCAGCCTCAAGTGGACGGCGATCTATGGCTACACCTTC. Translating gives CASSLKWTAIYGYTF. The rearrangement links TRBV9 to TRBJ1-2; D is unresolved. Between the trimmed V and J ends, which lost 4 bases and 4 bases, there was a span of 17 bases. The CDR3 length is 15 residues. Germline-derived CDR1 and CDR2 are SGDLS and YYNGEE.

This clone was seen a handful of times. This chain connects TRBV14 to TRBJ2-7, with 8 bases identical to TRBD2. V lost 4 bases and J lost 6; bases outside the gene matches: 5. This CDR3 has 13 amino acids. The germline V gene has CDR1 SGHDN and CDR2 FVKESK. The CDR3 sequence is CASSPTRGGEQYF. The CDR3 DNA reads TGTGCCAGCAGCCCAACTCGGGGGGGCGAGCAGTACTTC.

This chain links TRBV14 with TRBJ1-4; no clear D. This CDR3 has 15 amino acids. The germline gives CDR1 SGHDN, CDR2 FVKESK. Trimming removed 4 bases from V and 0 bases from J, with 9 bases in between. CDR3 amino acids: CASSLRQATNEKLFF. DNA for the CDR3: TGTGCCAGCAGCCTCCGACAAGCAACTAATGAAAAACTGTTTTTT.

The genes are TRBV29-1 and TRBJ2-7, with D perhaps TRBD1 (5 bases). The ends were cut back, 2 bases at V and 8 bases at J, with 22 bases in the middle. Germline CDR1 is SQVTM and CDR2 is ANQGSEA. The CDR3 is 15 amino acids. The CDR3 bases are TGCAGCGTTGAATACGACAGAGTCACCCCTAACCAGCAGTACTTC. Translating gives CSVEYDRVTPNQQYF.

CDR3: CASSFNTDTQYF. CDR3 sequence (DNA): TGCGCCAGCAGCTTCAACACAGATACGCAGTATTTT. The chain employs TRBV5-1 and TRBJ2-3, with D unclear. CDR1 SGHRS and CDR2 YFSETQ come from the germline V gene. V lost 2 bases to trimming and J lost 2 bases, with 3 bases between them. The CDR3 extends over 12 amino acids.

The chain recombines TRBV27 with TRBJ1-1, with TRBD1 identical over 8 bases. The CDR3 consists of 15 residues. CDR1 MNHEY and CDR2 SMNVEV come from the germline V gene (reference sequence). The junction had 8 bases not matched to a gene; V was cut back by 0 bases and J by 8 bases. CDR3 DNA: TGTGCCAGCAGTTTATCAGGACAGGGCTGGAAGGAAGCTTTCTTT. Amino acids: CASSLSGQGWKEAFF.

The CDR3 reads CASSLLPGGFCTDTQYF. In nucleotides, the CDR3 is TGTGCCAGCAGCCTTCTTCCGGGGGGGTTTTGCACAGATACGCAGTATTTT. V and J are TRBV3-1 (or the pseudogene TRBV3-2) and TRBJ2-3, with 8 bases fitting TRBD2. After removal of 4 bases from V and 1 base from J, the junction contained 10 bases not matched to a gene. CDR1 is LGHDT and CDR2 is YNNKEL in the germline V gene (reference sequence). This CDR3 is built from 17 residues.

The gene calls are TRBV5-6 and TRBJ1-2; D unresolved. This CDR3 contains 11 residues. The ends were cut back, 4 bases at V and 8 bases at J, with 9 bases in the middle. Germline V gene data show CDR1 as SGHDT and CDR2 as YYEEEE. DNA for the CDR3: TGTGCCAGCAGCGTCCGTGGGGGCTACACCTTC. Protein: CASSVRGGYTF.

The gene calls are TRBV24-1 and TRBJ2-3, with TRBD1 identical over 8 bases. With V trimmed by 9 bases and J by 6 bases, 4 bases remained unmatched. Germline CDR1 and CDR2: KGHDR and SFDVKD. The CDR3 spans 12 residues. The CDR3 region is CATSDRVDTQYF. CDR3 DNA sequence: TGTGCCACCTCGGACAGGGTGGATACGCAGTATTTT.

This clone turned up a few times. The chain employs TRBV2 and TRBJ1-6, with TRBD1 as a possible D gene (6 bases). The CDR3 has 13 residues. The germline CDR1 and CDR2 sequences are SNHLY and FYNNEI. Trimming removed 9 bases at V and 7 bases at J, with 13 bases between. The DNA for the CDR3 is TGTGCCAGGGGGGCAGGGATGAATTCACCCCTCCACTTT. Its translation is CARGAGMNSPLHF.

This clone is large within its sample. The chain recombines TRBV2 with TRBJ2-1, with D tentatively TRBD1 or TRBD2 (5 bases each). Trimming stripped 7 bases from V and 0 bases from J, with 13 bases between. Germline V CDR1 and CDR2: SNHLY, FYNNEI. The CDR3 extends over 15 amino acids. Here the CDR3 DNA reads TGTGCCAGCACCGGGACGGCCAGCTCCTACAATGAGCAGTTCTTC. This gives the protein CASTGTASSYNEQFF. The complete variable domain, with remaining parts taken from reference TRBV2 and TRBJ2-1, reads EPEVTQTPSHQVTQMGQEVILRCVPISNHLYFYWYRQILGQKVEFLVSFYNNEISEKSEIFDDQFSVERPDGSNFTLKIRSTKLEDSAMYFCASTGTASSYNEQFFGPGTRLTVL.